Detailed here is one T cell receptor (beta chain). The record originates from a study of T-cell reconstitution after alpha-beta-depleted transplantation in children. The CDR3 extends over 15 amino acids. V lost 6 bases to trimming and J lost 6 bases; unmatched junction nucleotides: 14. Germline assignment: CDR1 DFQATT and CDR2 SNEGSKA (reference sequence). During its preparation, the TCRbeta library received unique molecular identifiers. In TCRdb, the PCR reads were re-called with MiXCR into one record per CDR3 protein. The sample lists about 480,000 distinct CDR3 sequences; approximately 12% were seen once.

The chain has TRBV20-1 and TRBJ2-3, with 8 positions matching TRBD2. Here the sequenced sample was PBMCs from the stem cell graft donor, taken from the stem cell graft. This receptor was obtained from a human donor who donated a stem cell graft to a child with combined immunodeficiency. As DNA, the CDR3 is TGCAGTGCGCCGGTGGGGCTAGCGGGTCCCGATACGCAGTATTTT. Translating it yields CSAPVGLAGPDTQYF.